This entry describes one TCR beta chain. Its binding antigen is unknown. Base qualities are not at hand, and no much larger clone is one base apart. These data originate in a study of control samples from healthy donors and cancer patients (dated by TCRdb to about 2020). The method behind the library was the immunoSEQ multiplex PCR assay. TCRdb mirrors the immuneACCESS table, restricted to in-frame sequences. Some clones are absent from its copies; in checked studies, under half trace to an unresolved V gene, and the reason for the others is unknown. This sample gives approximately 150,000 clones in total; roughly 95% of them show up just once. The ten largest clonotypes hold over 1% of the sample. V is cut by 8 bases and J by 2 bases, and the space between the germline ends is 10 bases. Counted from cysteine to phenylalanine, this CDR3 has 12 amino acids. The sequence is cut down to CDR3 DNA, 36 bases in frame from base 1. The CDR1 and CDR2 encoded by the germline V gene are SNHLY and FYNNEI.

The chain is encoded by TRBV2 joined to TRBJ2-7; the D gene lacks a confident call. The clonotype comes from a woman in her twenties or thirties in good health. Sequenced: blood. The CDR3 protein: CASSKDTYEQYF. The sequenced DNA: TGTGCCAGCTCTAAAGATACCTACGAGCAGTACTTC. The CDR3, completed at both ends by the reference TRBV2 and TRBJ2-7 genes, gives the full variable domain EPEVTQTPSHQVTQMGQEVILRCVPISNHLYFYWYRQILGQKVEFLVSFYNNEISEKSEIFDDQFSVERPDGSNFTLKIRSTKLEDSAMYFCASSKDTYEQYFGPGTRLTVT.